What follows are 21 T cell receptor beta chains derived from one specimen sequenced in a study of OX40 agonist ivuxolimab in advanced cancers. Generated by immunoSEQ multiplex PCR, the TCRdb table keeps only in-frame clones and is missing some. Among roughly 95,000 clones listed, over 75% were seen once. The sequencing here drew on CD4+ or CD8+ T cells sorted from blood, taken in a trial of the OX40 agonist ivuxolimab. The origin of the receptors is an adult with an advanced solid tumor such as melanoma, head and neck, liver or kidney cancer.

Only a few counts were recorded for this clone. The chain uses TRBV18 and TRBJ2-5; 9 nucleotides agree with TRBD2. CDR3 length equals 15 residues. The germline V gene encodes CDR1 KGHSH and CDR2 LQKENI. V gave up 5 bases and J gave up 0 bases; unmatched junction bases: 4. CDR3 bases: TGTGCCAGCTCAGTGTCTAGCGGGGACCAAGAGACCCAGTACTTC. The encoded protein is CASSVSSGDQETQYF.

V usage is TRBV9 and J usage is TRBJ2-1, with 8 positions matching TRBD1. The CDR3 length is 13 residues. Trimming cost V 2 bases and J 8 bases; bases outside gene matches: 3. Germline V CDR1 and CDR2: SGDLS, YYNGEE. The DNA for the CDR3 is TGTGCCAGCAGCGTGGACAGGGCGGATGAGCAGTTCTTC. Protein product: CASSVDRADEQFF.

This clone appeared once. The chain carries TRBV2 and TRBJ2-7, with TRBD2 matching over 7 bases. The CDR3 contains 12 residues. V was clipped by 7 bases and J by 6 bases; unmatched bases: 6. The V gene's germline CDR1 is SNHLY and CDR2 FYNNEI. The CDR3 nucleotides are TGTGCCAGCACGGCGGGAGTTGGCGAGCAGTACTTC. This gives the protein CASTAGVGEQYF.

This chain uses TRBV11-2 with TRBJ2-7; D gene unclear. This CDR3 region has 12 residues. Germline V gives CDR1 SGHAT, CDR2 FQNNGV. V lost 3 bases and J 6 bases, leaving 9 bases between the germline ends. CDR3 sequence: CASSFLVGEQYF. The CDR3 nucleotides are TGTGCCAGCAGCTTCCTAGTTGGCGAGCAGTACTTC.

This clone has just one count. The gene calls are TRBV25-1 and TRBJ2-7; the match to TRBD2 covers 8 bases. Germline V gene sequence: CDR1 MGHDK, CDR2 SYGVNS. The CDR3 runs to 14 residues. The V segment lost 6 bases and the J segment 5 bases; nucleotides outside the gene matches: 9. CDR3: CASSQSGSKNEQYF. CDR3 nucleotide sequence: TGTGCCAGCAGCCAGAGCGGGAGTAAGAACGAGCAGTACTTC.

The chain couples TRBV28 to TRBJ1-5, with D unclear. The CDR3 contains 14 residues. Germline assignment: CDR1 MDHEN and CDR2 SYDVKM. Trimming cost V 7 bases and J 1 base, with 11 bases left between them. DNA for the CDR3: TGTGCCAGCACTACCCCGGAGAGCAATCAGCCCCAGCATTTT. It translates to CASTTPESNQPQHF.

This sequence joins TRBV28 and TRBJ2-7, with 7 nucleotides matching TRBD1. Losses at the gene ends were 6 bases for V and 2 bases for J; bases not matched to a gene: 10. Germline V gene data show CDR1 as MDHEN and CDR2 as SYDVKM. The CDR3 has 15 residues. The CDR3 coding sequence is TGTGCCAGCAGCTCCCCAGGGGGTGCAACCTACGAGCAGTACTTC. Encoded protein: CASSSPGGATYEQYF.

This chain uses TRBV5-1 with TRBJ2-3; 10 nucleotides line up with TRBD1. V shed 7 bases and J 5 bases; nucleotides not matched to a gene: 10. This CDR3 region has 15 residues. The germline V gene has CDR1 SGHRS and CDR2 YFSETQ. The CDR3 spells CASGDSGQGRDTQYF. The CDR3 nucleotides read TGCGCCAGCGGGGACTCGGGACAGGGGAGAGATACGCAGTATTTT.

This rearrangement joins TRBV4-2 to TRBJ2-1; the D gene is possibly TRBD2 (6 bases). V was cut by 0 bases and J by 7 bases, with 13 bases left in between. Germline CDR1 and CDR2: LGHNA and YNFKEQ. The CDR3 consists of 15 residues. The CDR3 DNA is TGTGCCAGCAGCCAAGAGACGGGAGTGGGGAATGAGCAGTTCTTC. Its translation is CASSQETGVGNEQFF.

The CDR3 loop reads CSVEAPGQNQYF. CDR3 bases: TGCAGCGTTGAAGCCCCGGGACAGAATCAGTACTTC. The rearrangement links TRBV29-1 to TRBJ2-4; 7 nucleotides line up with TRBD1. The V and J ends lost 1 base and 12 bases, in that order; junction bases with no gene match: 6. This CDR3 region has 12 residues. CDR1 SQVTM and CDR2 ANQGSEA come from the germline V gene.

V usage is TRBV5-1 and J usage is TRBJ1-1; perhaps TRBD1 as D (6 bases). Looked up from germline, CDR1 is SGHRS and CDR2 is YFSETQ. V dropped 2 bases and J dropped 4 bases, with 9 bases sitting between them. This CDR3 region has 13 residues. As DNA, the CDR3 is TGCGCCAGCAGCTTAGAAGGGGGCACTGAAGCTTTCTTT. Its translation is CASSLEGGTEAFF. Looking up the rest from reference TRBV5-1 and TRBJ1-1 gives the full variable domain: KAGVTQTPRYLIKTRGQQVTLSCSPISGHRSVSWYQQTPGQGLQFLFEYFSETQRNKGNFPGRFSGRQFSNSRSEMNVSTLELGDSALYLCASSLEGGTEAFFGQGTRLTVV.

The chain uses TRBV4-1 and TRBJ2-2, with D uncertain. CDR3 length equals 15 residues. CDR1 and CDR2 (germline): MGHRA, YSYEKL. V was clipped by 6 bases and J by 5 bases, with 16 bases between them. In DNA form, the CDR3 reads TGCGCCAGCAGTAAAGAAGGGATGGGTACCGGGGAGCTGTTTTTT. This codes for CASSKEGMGTGELFF.

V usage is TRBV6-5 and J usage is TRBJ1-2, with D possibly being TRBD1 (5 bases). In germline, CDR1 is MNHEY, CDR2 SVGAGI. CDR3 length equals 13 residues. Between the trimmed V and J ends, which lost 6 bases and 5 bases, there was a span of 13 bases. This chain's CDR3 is CASSKGRLYGYTF. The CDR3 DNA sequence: TGTGCCAGCAGCAAGGGACGATTATATGGCTACACCTTC.

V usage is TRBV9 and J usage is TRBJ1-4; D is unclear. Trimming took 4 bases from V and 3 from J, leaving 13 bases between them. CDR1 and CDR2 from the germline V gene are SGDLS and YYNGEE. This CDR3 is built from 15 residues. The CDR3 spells CASSLSGNPNEKLFF. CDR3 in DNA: TGTGCCAGCAGCTTAAGTGGTAACCCTAATGAAAAACTGTTTTTT.

The CDR3 loop reads CASSDNSEDRWRGETQYF. CDR3 nucleotide sequence: TGTGCCAGCAGTGACAATTCGGAGGACAGGTGGCGAGGGGAGACCCAGTACTTC. The V call is TRBV2, the J call TRBJ2-5; 7 nucleotides line up with TRBD1. The CDR3 length is 18 residues. The V and J ends lost 3 bases and 5 bases, in that order; junction bases with no gene match: 18. Germline V gene data show CDR1 as SNHLY and CDR2 as FYNNEI.

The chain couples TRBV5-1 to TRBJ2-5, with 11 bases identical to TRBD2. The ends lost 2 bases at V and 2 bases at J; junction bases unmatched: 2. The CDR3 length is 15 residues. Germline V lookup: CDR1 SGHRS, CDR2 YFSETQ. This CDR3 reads CASSFSSGRQETQYF. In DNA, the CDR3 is TGCGCCAGCAGCTTCTCTAGCGGGAGGCAAGAGACCCAGTACTTC.

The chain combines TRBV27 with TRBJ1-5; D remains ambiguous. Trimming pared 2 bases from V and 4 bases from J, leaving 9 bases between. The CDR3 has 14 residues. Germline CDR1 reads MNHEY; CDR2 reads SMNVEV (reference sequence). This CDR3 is CASSLEGRNQPQHF. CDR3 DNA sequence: TGTGCCAGCAGTTTAGAGGGTAGGAATCAGCCCCAGCATTTT.

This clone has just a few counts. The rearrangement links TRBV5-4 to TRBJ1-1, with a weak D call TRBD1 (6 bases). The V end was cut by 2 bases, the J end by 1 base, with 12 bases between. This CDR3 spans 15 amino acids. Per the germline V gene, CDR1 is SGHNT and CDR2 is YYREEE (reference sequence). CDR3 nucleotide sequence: TGTGCCAGCAGCTTAGGGGGGCGGGCGAACACTGAAGCTTTCTTT. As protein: CASSLGGRANTEAFF.

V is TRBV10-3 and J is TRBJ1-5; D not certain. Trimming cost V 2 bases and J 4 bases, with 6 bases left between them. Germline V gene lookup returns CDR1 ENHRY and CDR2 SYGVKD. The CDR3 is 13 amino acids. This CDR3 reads CAISEEANQPQHF. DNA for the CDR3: TGTGCCATCAGTGAGGAGGCGAATCAGCCCCAGCATTTT.

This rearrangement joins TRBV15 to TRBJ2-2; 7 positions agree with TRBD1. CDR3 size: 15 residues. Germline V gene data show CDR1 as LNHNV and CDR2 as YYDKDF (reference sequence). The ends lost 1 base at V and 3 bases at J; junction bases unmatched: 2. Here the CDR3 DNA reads TGTGCCACCAGCAGAGGCCAGGGGGACACCGGGGAGCTGTTTTTT. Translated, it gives CATSRGQGDTGELFF.

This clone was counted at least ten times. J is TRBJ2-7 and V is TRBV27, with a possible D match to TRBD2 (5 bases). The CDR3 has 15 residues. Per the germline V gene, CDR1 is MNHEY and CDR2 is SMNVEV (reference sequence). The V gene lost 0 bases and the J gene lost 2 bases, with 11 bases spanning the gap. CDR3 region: CASSLSRVWAYEQYF. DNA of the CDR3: TGTGCCAGCAGTTTATCGAGGGTATGGGCCTACGAGCAGTACTTC.